These 15 T cell receptor beta chains came from one sample sequenced in a study of CD8+CD57+ T cells in acquired aplastic anemia. Genomic DNA templated the TCR beta VDJ and CDR3 profiling. TCRdb re-called the reads with MiXCR, one entry per CDR3 protein. The data contain 250,000 to 350,000 distinct CDR3 sequences, approximately 57% of them seen just once; the ten biggest clones take up approximately 1.3%. Before being chosen for sequencing, patients had shown CD8+CD57+ cell expansion by flow cytometry. Input material: sorted CD4+, CD8+, or CD8+CD57+ T cells (not recorded which) from PBMCs. All receptors come from a human donor with aplastic anemia.

The V call is TRBV4-1, the J call TRBJ1-2; D is perhaps TRBD1 (6 bases). The CDR3 spans 15 residues. V shed 0 bases and J shed 7 bases, with 15 bases lying between them. Per the germline V gene, CDR1 is MGHRA and CDR2 is YSYEKL. CDR3 in DNA: TGCGCCAGCAGCCAAGAGGGGGGGGGGCGCGGTGGCTACACCTTC. Amino acids: CASSQEGGGRGGYTF.

The chain is built from TRBV7-9 and TRBJ2-5; possible D gene TRBD1, 6 bases. This CDR3 spans 13 amino acids. Germline assignment: CDR1 SEHNR and CDR2 FQNEAQ (reference sequence). Trimming shortened V by 5 bases and J by 5 bases, and 12 bases separated the two germline ends. The CDR3 protein is CASSPTRGETQYF. The CDR3 DNA is TGTGCCAGCAGCCCAACTAGGGGGGAGACCCAGTACTTC.

As regards this clonotype: Compared with germline, one end of the junction differs, possibly owing to a read error. The rearrangement joins TRBV5-5 to TRBJ1-2; D may be TRBD1 (6 bases). The CDR3 extends over 15 amino acids. Germline loops: CDR1 SGHKS, CDR2 YYEKEE (reference sequence). The CDR3 protein is CASSLVGDINYGYTF. Here the CDR3 DNA reads TGCGCCAGCAGCTTGGTCGGGGACATTAACTATGGCTACACCTTC.

V is TRBV20-1 and J is TRBJ2-7; TRBD1 matches at 7 bases. The CDR3 sequence is 15 residues long. With V trimmed by 6 bases and J by 0 bases, 11 bases remained unmatched. CDR1 is DFQATT and CDR2 is SNEGSKA in the germline V gene (reference sequence). CDR3 residues: CSASNGQVSSYEQYF. The CDR3 DNA is TGCAGTGCCTCGAACGGACAGGTCAGCTCCTACGAGCAGTACTTC.

CDR3 DNA: TGTGCCAGCAGTGAGCTCTCGGCAGGGCTGGATGAAAAACTGTTTTTT. Amino acids: CASSELSAGLDEKLFF. This sequence joins TRBV25-1 and TRBJ1-4, with TRBD1 as a possible D gene (5 bases). The length of the CDR3 is 16 residues. Germline V gene data show CDR1 as MGHDK and CDR2 as SYGVNS. V lost 3 bases, J lost 6 bases, and 17 bases lay in between.

In this sample, this clonotype turned up many times. The V and J genes are TRBV7-8 and TRBJ1-4; D may be TRBD1 (6 bases). From germline, CDR1 is SGHVS and CDR2 FQNEAQ. CDR3 length: 14 amino acids. Trimming took 4 bases from V and 6 from J, leaving 12 bases between them. Written as DNA, the CDR3 is TGTGCCAGCAGCTCGCTACAGGGTTATGAAAAACTGTTTTTT. Translation gives CASSSLQGYEKLFF.

This clonotype was seen many times. The genes are TRBV6-1 and TRBJ1-2, with TRBD1 matching 9 bases. The junction had 11 bases not matched to a gene; V was cut back by 2 bases and J by 10 bases. In germline, CDR1 is MNHNS, CDR2 SASEGT. This CDR3 is built from 15 residues. CDR3: CASSELRTGQGSYTF. The CDR3 DNA follows: TGTGCCAGCAGTGAATTACGGACGGGACAGGGCTCCTACACCTTC.

This clonotype was detected ten times or more. The chain combines TRBV4-1 with TRBJ2-2; no definite D call. Germline-derived CDR1 and CDR2 are MGHRA and YSYEKL. V lost 0 bases and J 6 bases, leaving 11 bases between the germline ends. The CDR3 length is 15 residues. The CDR3 loop reads CASSQEEQVPGELFF. DNA for the CDR3: TGCGCCAGCAGCCAAGAGGAGCAGGTTCCCGGGGAGCTGTTTTTT.

This clonotype appeared a single time. The rearrangement joins TRBV3-1 to TRBJ1-4; TRBD1 is a possible D gene (6 bases). V was pared by 4 bases and J by 3 bases, with 12 bases between. Germline V gene lookup returns CDR1 LGHDT and CDR2 YNNKEL (reference sequence). CDR3 size: 15 residues. DNA for the CDR3: TGTGCCAGCAGCCTAGGCGCAGGGGCTAATGAAAAACTGTTTTTT. Its translation: CASSLGAGANEKLFF.

There are many counts of this clonotype. DNA of the CDR3: TGTGCCACCAGCAGAGATTGGGGGACAATGGCTAGCACAGATACGCAGTATTTT. Its protein is CATSRDWGTMASTDTQYF. The chain employs TRBV15 and TRBJ2-3, with D possibly being TRBD1 (6 bases). This CDR3 is built from 18 residues. Deletions cut 0 bases from V and 0 bases from J, with 16 bases between. Germline values: CDR1 LNHNV, CDR2 YYDKDF (reference sequence).

The V gene is TRBV7-6, the J gene TRBJ2-2; 10 bases agree with TRBD1. Losses at the gene ends were 4 bases for V and 4 bases for J; bases not matched to a gene: 3. The germline CDR1 and CDR2 sequences are SGHVS and FNYEAQ. This CDR3 is 15 amino acids long. The CDR3 coding sequence is TGTGCCAGCAGCTACGGACAGGGGGGCACCGGGGAGCTGTTTTTT. Translated, it gives CASSYGQGGTGELFF. The variable domain in full, with the rest retrieved from reference TRBV7-6 and TRBJ2-2, is GAGVSQSPRYKVTKRGQDVALRCDPISGHVSLYWYRQALGQGPEFLTYFNYEAQQDKSGLPNDRFSAERPEGSISTLTIQRTEQRDSAMYRCASSYGQGGTGELFFGEGSRLTVL.

As to this clonotype: This may come from a read error, since a much larger clone is one base off. This sequence joins TRBV7-3 and TRBJ2-2; possible D gene TRBD2, 5 bases. The CDR3 sequence is 15 residues long. CDR1 is SGHTA, CDR2 FQGTGA, per germline. CDR3 in amino acids: CASSPRLLNTGKLFF. CDR3 nucleotides: TGTGCCAGCAGCCCCCGCCTTTTGAACACCGGGAAGCTGTTTTTT. Variable domain in full (rest from reference TRBV7-3 and TRBJ2-2): GAGVSQTPSNKVTEKGKYVELRCDPISGHTALYWYRQSLGQGPEFLIYFQGTGAADDSGLPNDRFFAVRPEGSVSTLKIQRTERGDSAVYLCASSPRLLNTGKLFFGEGSRLTVL.

This clonotype was seen at least ten times. V usage is TRBV6-6 and J usage is TRBJ1-4, with D perhaps TRBD1 (6 bases). The CDR3 is 15 amino acids. Germline V CDR1 and CDR2: MNHNY, SVGAGI (reference sequence). Deletions cut 5 bases from V and 3 bases from J, with 13 bases between. The DNA for the CDR3 is TGTGCCAGCAGTCGACCGACAGGATCTAATGAAAAACTGTTTTTT. It translates to CASSRPTGSNEKLFF.

Points on this clonotype: A read error may explain this, as a much larger clone is one base away. The CDR3 does not end in the conserved phenylalanine or tryptophan, so this is likely a read error. The rearrangement uses TRBV7-3 and TRBJ1-1; 10 bases fit TRBD1. This CDR3 contains 15 residues. Per the germline V gene, CDR1 is SGHTA and CDR2 is FQGTGA. The CDR3, as DNA: TGTGCCAGCAGCTTACGACAGGGGGCGAACAATGAAGCTTTCCTT. This codes for CASSLRQGANNEAFL.

The chain is built from TRBV9 and TRBJ2-1, with D possibly TRBD2 on 6 matching bases. CDR1 is SGDLS and CDR2 is YYNGEE in the germline V gene. The V and J ends lost 4 bases and 1 base respectively, with 12 bases between them. The CDR3 runs to 15 residues. The CDR3 loop reads CASSPAGPSYNEQFF. CDR3 bases: TGTGCCAGCAGCCCCGCGGGACCGTCCTACAATGAGCAGTTCTTC.